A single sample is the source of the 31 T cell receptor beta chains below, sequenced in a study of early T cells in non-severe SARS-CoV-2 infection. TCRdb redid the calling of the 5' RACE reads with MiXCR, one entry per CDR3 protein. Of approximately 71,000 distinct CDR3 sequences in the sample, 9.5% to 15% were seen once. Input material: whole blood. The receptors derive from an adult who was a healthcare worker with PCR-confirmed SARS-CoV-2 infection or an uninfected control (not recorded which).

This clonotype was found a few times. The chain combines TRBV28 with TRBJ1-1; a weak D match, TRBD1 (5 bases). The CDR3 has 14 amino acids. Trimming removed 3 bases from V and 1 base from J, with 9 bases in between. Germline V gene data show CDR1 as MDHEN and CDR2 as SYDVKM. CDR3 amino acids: CASSLGGKNTEAFF. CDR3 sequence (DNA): TGTGCCAGCAGTTTGGGGGGGAAGAACACTGAAGCTTTCTTT.

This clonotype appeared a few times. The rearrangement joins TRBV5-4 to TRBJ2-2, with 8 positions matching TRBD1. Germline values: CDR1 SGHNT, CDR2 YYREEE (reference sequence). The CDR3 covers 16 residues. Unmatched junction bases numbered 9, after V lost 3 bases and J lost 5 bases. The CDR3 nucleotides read TGTGCCAGCAGCTCGGGCAGGGGGCGTAGGACCGGGGAGCTGTTTTTT. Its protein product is CASSSGRGRRTGELFF.

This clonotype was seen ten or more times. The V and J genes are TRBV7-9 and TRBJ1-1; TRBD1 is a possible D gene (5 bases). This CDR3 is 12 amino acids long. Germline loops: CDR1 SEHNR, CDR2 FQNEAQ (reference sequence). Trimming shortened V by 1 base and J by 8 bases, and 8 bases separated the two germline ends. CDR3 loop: CASSLGTSEAFF. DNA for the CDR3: TGTGCCAGCAGCTTAGGGACATCGGAAGCTTTCTTT.

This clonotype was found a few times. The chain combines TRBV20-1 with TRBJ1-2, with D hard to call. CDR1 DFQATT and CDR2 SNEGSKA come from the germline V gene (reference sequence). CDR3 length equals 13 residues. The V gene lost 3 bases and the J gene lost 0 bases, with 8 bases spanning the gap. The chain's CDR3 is CSASSRANYGYTF. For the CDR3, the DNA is TGCAGTGCTAGTTCCCGGGCTAACTATGGCTACACCTTC.

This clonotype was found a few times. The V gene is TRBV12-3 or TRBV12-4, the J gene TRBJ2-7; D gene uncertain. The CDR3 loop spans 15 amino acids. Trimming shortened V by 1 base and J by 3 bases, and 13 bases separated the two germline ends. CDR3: CASSLGGRLYYEQYF. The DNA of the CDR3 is TGTGCCAGCAGTTTAGGCGGCAGACTTTACTACGAGCAGTACTTC.

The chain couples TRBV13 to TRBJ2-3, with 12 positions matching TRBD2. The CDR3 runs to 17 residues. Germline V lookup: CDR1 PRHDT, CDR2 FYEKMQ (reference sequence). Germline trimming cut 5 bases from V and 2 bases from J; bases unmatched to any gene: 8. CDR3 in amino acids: CASSIRTSGVTTDTQYF. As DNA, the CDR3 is TGTGCCAGCAGCATCCGGACTAGCGGGGTTACCACAGATACGCAGTATTTT.

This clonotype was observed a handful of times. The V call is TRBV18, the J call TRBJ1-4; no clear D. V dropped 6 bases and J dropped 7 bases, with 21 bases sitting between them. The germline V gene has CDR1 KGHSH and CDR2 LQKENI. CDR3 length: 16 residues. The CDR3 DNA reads TGTGCCAGCTCTCAAGACCGGGCCGGAGGGCGTGAAAAACTGTTTTTT. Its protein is CASSQDRAGGREKLFF.

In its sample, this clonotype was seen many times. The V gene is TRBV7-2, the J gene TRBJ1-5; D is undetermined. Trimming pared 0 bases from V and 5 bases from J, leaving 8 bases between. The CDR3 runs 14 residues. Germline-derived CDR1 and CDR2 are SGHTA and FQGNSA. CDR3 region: CASSLALGHQPQHF. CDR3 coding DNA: TGTGCCAGCAGCTTAGCTTTAGGTCATCAGCCCCAGCATTTT.

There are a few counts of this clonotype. CDR3: CASSERQTQYF. The CDR3 nucleotides read TGTGCCAGCAGTGAACGGCAGACCCAGTACTTC. The gene calls are TRBV25-1 and TRBJ2-5, with D unclear. Germline assignment: CDR1 MGHDK and CDR2 SYGVNS. With 2 bases removed from V and 6 bases from J, the gap between germline ends came to 4 bases. The CDR3 sequence is 11 residues long.

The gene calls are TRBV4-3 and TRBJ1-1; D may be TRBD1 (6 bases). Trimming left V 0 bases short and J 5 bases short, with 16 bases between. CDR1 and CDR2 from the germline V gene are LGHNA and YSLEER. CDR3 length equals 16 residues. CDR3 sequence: CASSQDDWGARTEAFF. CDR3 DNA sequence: TGCGCCAGCAGCCAAGATGATTGGGGGGCGCGGACTGAAGCTTTCTTT.

The CDR3 reads CSVNKNYNEQFF. The DNA for the CDR3 is TGCAGCGTTAACAAGAACTACAATGAGCAGTTCTTC. The J gene is TRBJ2-1, the V gene TRBV29-1, with no clear D. V lost 5 bases to trimming and J lost 3 bases, with 8 bases between them. The CDR3 runs 12 residues. The V gene's germline CDR1 is SQVTM and CDR2 ANQGSEA.

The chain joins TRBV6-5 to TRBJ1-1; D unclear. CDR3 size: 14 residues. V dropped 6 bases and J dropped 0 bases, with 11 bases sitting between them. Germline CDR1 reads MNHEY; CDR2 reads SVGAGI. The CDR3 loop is CASRLDTLNTEAFF. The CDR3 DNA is TGTGCCAGCAGACTCGACACGCTGAACACTGAAGCTTTCTTT.

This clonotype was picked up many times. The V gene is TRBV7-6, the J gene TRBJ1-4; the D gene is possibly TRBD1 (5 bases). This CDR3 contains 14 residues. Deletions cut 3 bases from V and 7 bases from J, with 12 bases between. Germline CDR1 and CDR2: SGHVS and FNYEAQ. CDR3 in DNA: TGTGCCAGCAGCTTCCGAGGAAGGGGTGAAAAACTGTTTTTT. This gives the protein CASSFRGRGEKLFF.

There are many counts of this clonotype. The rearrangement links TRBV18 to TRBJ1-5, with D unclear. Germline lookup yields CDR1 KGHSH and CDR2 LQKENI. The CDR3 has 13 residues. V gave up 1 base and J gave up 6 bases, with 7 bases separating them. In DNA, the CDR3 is TGTGCCAGCTCACCACAGAACACTCAGCCCCAGCATTTT. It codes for CASSPQNTQPQHF.

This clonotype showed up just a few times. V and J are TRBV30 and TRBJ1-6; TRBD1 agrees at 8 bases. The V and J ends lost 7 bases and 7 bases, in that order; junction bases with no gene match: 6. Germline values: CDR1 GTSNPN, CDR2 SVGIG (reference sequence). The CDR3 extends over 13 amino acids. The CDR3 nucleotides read TGTGCCTTTAAACGACAGGGGAATTCACCCCTCCACTTT. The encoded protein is CAFKRQGNSPLHF. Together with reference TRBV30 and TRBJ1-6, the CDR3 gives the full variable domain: SQTIHQWPATLVQPVGSPLSLECTVEGTSNPNLYWYRQAAGRGLQLLFYSVGIGQISSEVPQNLSASRPQDRQFILSSKKLLLSDSGFYLCAFKRQGNSPLHFGNGTRLTVT.

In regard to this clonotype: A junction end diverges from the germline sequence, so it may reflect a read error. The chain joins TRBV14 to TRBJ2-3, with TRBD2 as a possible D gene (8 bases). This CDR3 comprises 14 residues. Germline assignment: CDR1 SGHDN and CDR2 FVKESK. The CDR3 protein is CASSQAGGTDMQYF. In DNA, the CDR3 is TGTGCCAGCAGCCAAGCGGGGGGGACAGATATGCAGTATTTT.

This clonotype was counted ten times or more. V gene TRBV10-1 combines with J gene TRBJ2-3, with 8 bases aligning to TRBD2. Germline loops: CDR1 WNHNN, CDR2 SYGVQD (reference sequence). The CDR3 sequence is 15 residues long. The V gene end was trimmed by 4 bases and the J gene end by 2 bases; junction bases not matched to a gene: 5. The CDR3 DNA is TGCGCCAGCAGTGCTGGTAGCGGGGACACAGATACGCAGTATTTT. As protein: CASSAGSGDTDTQYF.

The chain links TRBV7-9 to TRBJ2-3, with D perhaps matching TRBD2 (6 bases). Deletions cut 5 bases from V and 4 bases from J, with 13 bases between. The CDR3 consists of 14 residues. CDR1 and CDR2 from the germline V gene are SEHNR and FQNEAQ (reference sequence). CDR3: CASSPPGTADTQYF. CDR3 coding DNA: TGTGCCAGCAGCCCGCCTGGGACTGCAGATACGCAGTATTTT.

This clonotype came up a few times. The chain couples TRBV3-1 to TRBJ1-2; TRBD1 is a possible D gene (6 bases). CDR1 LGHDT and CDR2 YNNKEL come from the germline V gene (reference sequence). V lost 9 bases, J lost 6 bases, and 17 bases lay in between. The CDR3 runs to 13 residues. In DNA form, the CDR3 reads TGTGCCAGTAGGAGGGGGATTTCGGATGGCTACACCTTC. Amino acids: CASRRGISDGYTF. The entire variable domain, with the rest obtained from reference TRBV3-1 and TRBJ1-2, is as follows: DTAVSQTPKYLVTQMGNDKSIKCEQNLGHDTMYWYKQDSKKFLKIMFSYNNKELIINETVPNRFSPKSPDKAHLNLHINSLELGDSAVYFCASRRGISDGYTFGSGTRLTVV.

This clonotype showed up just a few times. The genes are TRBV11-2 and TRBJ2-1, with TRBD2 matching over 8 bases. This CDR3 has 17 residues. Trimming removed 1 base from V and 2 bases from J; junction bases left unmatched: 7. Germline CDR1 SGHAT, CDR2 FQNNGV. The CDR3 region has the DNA TGTGCCAGCAGCTTAGGAAGCGGGGGTTTCACCTACAATGAGCAGTTCTTC. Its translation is CASSLGSGGFTYNEQFF. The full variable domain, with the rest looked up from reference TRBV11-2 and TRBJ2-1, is EAGVAQSPRYKIIEKRQSVAFWCNPISGHATLYWYQQILGQGPKLLIQFQNNGVVDDSQLPKDRFSAERLKGVDSTLKIQPAKLEDSAVYLCASSLGSGGFTYNEQFFGPGTRLTVL.

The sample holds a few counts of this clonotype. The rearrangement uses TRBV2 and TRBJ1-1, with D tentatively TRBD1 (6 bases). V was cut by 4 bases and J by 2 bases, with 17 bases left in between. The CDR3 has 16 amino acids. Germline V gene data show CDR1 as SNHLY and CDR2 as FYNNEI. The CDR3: CASSGGDTGTNTEAFF. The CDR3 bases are TGTGCCAGCAGTGGAGGGGACACAGGGACCAACACTGAAGCTTTCTTT.

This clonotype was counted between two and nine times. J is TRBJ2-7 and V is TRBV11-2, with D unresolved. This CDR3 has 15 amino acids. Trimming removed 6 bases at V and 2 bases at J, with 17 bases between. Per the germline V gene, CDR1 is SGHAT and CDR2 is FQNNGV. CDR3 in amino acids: CASSPALTITYEQYF. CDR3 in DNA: TGTGCCAGCAGTCCCGCCCTGACGATTACCTACGAGCAGTACTTC.

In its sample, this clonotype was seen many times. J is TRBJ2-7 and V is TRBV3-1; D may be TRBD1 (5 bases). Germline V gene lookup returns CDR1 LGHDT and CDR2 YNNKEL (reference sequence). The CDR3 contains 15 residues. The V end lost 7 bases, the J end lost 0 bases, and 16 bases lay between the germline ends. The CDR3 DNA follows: TGTGCCAGCACGTTAGGGGTAGGCAACTCCTACGAGCAGTACTTC. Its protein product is CASTLGVGNSYEQYF.

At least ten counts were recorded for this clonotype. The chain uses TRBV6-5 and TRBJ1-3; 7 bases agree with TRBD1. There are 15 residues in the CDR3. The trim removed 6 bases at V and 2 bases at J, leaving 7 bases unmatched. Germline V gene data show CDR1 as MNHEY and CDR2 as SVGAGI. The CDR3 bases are TGTGCCAGCAGCCGAGGGGGCCGAACTGGAAACACCATATATTTT. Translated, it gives CASSRGGRTGNTIYF.

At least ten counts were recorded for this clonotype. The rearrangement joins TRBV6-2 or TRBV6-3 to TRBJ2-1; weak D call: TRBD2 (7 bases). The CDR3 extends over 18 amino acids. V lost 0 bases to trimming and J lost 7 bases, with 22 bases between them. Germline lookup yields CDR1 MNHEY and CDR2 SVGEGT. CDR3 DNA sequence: TGTGCCAGCAGTTACTCGATGGGAGGGGGGGGCATCGCGAATGAGCAGTTCTTC. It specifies CASSYSMGGGGIANEQFF.

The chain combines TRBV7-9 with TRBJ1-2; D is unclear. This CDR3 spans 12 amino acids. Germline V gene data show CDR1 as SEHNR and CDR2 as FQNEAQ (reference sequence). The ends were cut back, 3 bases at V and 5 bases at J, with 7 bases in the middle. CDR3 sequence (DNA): TGTGCCAGCAGCTTCACCTTTTATGGCTACACCTTC. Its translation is CASSFTFYGYTF.

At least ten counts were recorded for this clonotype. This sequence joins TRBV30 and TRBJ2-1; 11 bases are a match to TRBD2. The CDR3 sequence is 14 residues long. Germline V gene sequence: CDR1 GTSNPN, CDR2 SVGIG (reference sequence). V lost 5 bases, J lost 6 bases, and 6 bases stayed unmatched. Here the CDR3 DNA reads TGTGCCTGGCAACTAGCGGGGGATGTCAATGAGCAGTTCTTC. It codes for CAWQLAGDVNEQFF.

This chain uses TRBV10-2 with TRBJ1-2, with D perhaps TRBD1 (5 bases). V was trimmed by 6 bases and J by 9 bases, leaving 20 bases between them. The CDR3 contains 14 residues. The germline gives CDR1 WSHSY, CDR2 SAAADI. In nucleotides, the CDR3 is TGCGCCAGCAGCCCCAACGGGGGAGTGGGGCGCTACACCTTC. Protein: CASSPNGGVGRYTF.

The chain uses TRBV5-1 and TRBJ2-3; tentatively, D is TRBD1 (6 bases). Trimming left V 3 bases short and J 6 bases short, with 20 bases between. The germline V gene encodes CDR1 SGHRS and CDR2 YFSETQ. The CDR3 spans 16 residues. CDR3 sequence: CASSWPRQVTSDTQYF. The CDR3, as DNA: TGCGCCAGCAGCTGGCCCCGACAGGTTACTTCCGATACGCAGTATTTT.

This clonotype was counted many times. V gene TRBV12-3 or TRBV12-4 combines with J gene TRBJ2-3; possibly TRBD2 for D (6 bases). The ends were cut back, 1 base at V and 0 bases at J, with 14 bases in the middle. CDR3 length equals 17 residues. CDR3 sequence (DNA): TGTGCCAGCAGTTTAGGGGGAGCGGGCCAGAGCACAGATACGCAGTATTTT. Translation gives CASSLGGAGQSTDTQYF.

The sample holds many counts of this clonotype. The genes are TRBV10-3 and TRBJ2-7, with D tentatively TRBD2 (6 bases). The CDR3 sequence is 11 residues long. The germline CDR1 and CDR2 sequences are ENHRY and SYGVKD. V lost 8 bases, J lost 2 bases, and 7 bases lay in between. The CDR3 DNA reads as TGTGCCATCGGAGGGGCCTACGAGCAGTACTTC. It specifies CAIGGAYEQYF.